The 21 T cell receptor beta chains below all came from one sample that was sequenced in a study of CD8+CD57+ T cells in acquired aplastic anemia. TCR beta VDJ and CDR3 profiling used genomic DNA as template. TCRdb redid the calling of the reads with MiXCR, one entry per CDR3 protein. The data hold 250,000 to 300,000 distinct CDR3 sequences, with roughly 53% observed a single time. By flow cytometry, patients selected for sequencing had shown an expansion of CD8+CD57+ cells. The specimen was sorted CD4+, CD8+, or CD8+CD57+ T cells (not recorded which) from PBMCs. Receptors were obtained from a human donor with aplastic anemia.

This clonotype was found many times. V is TRBV6-1 and J is TRBJ1-1; D remains ambiguous. CDR1 is MNHNS and CDR2 is SASEGT in the germline V gene. The CDR3 extends over 10 amino acids. V lost 6 bases and J lost 8, with 7 bases in between. CDR3 bases: TGTGCCAGCAGGGCCACGGAAGCTTTCTTT. This codes for CASRATEAFF.

This clonotype was seen a single time. The chain links TRBV20-1 to TRBJ2-3, with 10 bases aligning to TRBD2. The CDR3 sequence is 14 residues long. Germline-derived CDR1 and CDR2 are DFQATT and SNEGSKA (reference sequence). The junction had 6 bases not matched to a gene; V was cut back by 6 bases and J by 3 bases. The CDR3 region has the DNA TGCAGTGCCGTAGCGGGGGGTCTGACAGATACGCAGTATTTT. It specifies CSAVAGGLTDTQYF.

This clonotype was counted many times. The chain links TRBV7-9 to TRBJ2-3; 8 bases map to TRBD2. J lost 1 base, V lost 2 bases, and 2 bases had no gene match. The length of the CDR3 is 15 residues. The germline V gene encodes CDR1 SEHNR and CDR2 FQNEAQ (reference sequence). CDR3 coding DNA: TGTGCCAGCAGCTTACAACTAGCGGGCACAGATACGCAGTATTTT. Amino acids: CASSLQLAGTDTQYF.

This clonotype was counted many times. V usage is TRBV5-1 and J usage is TRBJ1-3; D is ambiguous. This CDR3 comprises 15 residues. From germline, CDR1 is SGHRS and CDR2 YFSETQ. Trimming shortened V by 4 bases and J by 0 bases, and 11 bases separated the two germline ends. CDR3 sequence: CASSATASSGNTIYF. For the CDR3, the DNA is TGCGCCAGCAGCGCCACAGCTAGCTCTGGAAACACCATATATTTT.

The V call is TRBV19, the J call TRBJ2-5; perhaps D is TRBD1 or TRBD2 (5 bases each). The CDR3 contains 15 residues. Germline values: CDR1 LNHDA, CDR2 SQIVND (reference sequence). The V gene lost 4 bases and the J gene lost 1 base, with 13 bases spanning the gap. The CDR3 coding sequence is TGTGCCAGTAGTAAGAGGGCGCAGGGCCAAGAGACCCAGTACTTC. Translating gives CASSKRAQGQETQYF.

The gene calls are TRBV10-3 and TRBJ2-3, with D possibly being TRBD2 (5 bases). Germline assignment: CDR1 ENHRY and CDR2 SYGVKD. V was cut by 4 bases and J by 2 bases, with 10 bases left in between. The CDR3 has 14 amino acids. The CDR3 region has the DNA TGTGCCATCAGTGGAGGGCAACCCACAGATACGCAGTATTTT. Amino acid sequence: CAISGGQPTDTQYF.

The chain has TRBV7-2 and TRBJ2-5; D may correspond to TRBD1 or TRBD2 (5 bases each). Germline CDR1 SGHTA, CDR2 FQGNSA. The CDR3 spans 15 residues. The V and J ends lost 5 bases and 2 bases respectively, with 15 bases between them. The CDR3 is CASSEDGTLQETQYF. The DNA for the CDR3 is TGTGCCAGCAGCGAAGACGGGACCTTACAAGAGACCCAGTACTTC.

This clonotype was picked up a small number of times. The CDR3 reads CASTPQGFRHNEQFF. The CDR3 DNA reads TGTGCCAGCACCCCTCAGGGGTTTCGCCACAATGAGCAGTTCTTC. The chain employs TRBV12-3 or TRBV12-4 and TRBJ2-1; D perhaps matches TRBD1 (6 bases). Trimming took 7 bases from V and 5 from J, leaving 18 bases between them. CDR3 length: 15 amino acids.

This clonotype has at least ten counts. The rearrangement joins TRBV20-1 to TRBJ2-1; D unclear. This CDR3 comprises 15 residues. Deletions cut 3 bases from V and 0 bases from J, with 12 bases between. The germline CDR1 and CDR2 sequences are DFQATT and SNEGSKA (reference sequence). This CDR3 is CSARGTASSYNEQFF. In DNA, the CDR3 is TGCAGTGCTAGGGGCACAGCGAGCTCCTACAATGAGCAGTTCTTC.

In this sample, this clonotype turned up a few times. This chain joins TRBV7-9 and TRBJ1-6; D is possibly TRBD1 (5 bases). The V end lost 4 bases, the J end lost 5 bases, and 15 bases lay between the germline ends. This CDR3 contains 16 residues. CDR1 is SEHNR and CDR2 is FQNEAQ in the germline V gene (reference sequence). CDR3 DNA: TGTGCCAGCAGCTCCCCGGGGGTCGGTGATAATTCACCCCTCCACTTT. Protein product: CASSSPGVGDNSPLHF.

The rearrangement uses TRBV4-2 and TRBJ2-7, with a weak D call TRBD2 (5 bases). CDR1 is LGHNA, CDR2 YNFKEQ, per germline. This CDR3 comprises 15 residues. Deletions cut 0 bases from V and 0 bases from J, with 9 bases between. For the CDR3, the DNA is TGTGCCAGCAGCCAAGATCTTGGGAGCTCCTACGAGCAGTACTTC. This sequence encodes CASSQDLGSSYEQYF.

The chain has TRBV5-1 and TRBJ2-3, with D possibly being TRBD2 (5 bases). V was trimmed by 0 bases and J by 6 bases, leaving 14 bases between them. The CDR3 has 15 residues. Germline assignment: CDR1 SGHRS and CDR2 YFSETQ. This chain's CDR3 is CASSLGPGVQDTQYF. The CDR3 coding sequence is TGCGCCAGCAGCTTGGGGCCCGGGGTGCAGGATACGCAGTATTTT.

The chain has TRBV25-1 and TRBJ1-3; D unclear. The CDR3 consists of 14 residues. Germline values: CDR1 MGHDK, CDR2 SYGVNS. Trimming pared 4 bases from V and 1 base from J, leaving 8 bases between. The CDR3 region is CASSVVGSGNTIYF. The CDR3 bases are TGTGCCAGCAGTGTGGTCGGGTCTGGAAACACCATATATTTT.

The chain combines TRBV10-3 with TRBJ2-7; D not resolved. The V gene lost 4 bases and the J gene lost 0 bases, with 16 bases spanning the gap. Germline CDR1 ENHRY, CDR2 SYGVKD. CDR3 length: 16 amino acids. CDR3 nucleotides: TGTGCCATCAGTGGTCGTGGTAGCAGGAGCTCCTACGAGCAGTACTTC. Amino acids: CAISGRGSRSSYEQYF.

This clonotype was detected only once. The rearrangement links TRBV7-3 to TRBJ1-2; 9 positions match TRBD1. The CDR3 consists of 14 residues. CDR1 and CDR2 (germline): SGHTA, FQGTGA. V gave up 5 bases and J gave up 6 bases; unmatched junction bases: 7. The chain's CDR3 is CASSPQGAKNGYTF. CDR3 DNA sequence: TGTGCCAGCAGCCCACAGGGGGCGAAAAATGGCTACACCTTC.

This clonotype was counted a single time. The chain uses TRBV4-2 and TRBJ1-2; a possible D gene is TRBD1 (5 bases). Germline CDR1 is LGHNA and CDR2 is YNFKEQ. V shed 4 bases and J shed 3 bases, with 12 bases lying between them. The CDR3 extends over 14 amino acids. Here the CDR3 DNA reads TGTGCCAGCAGCCCCGGGACTTTTGACTATGGCTACACCTTC. It specifies CASSPGTFDYGYTF.

The J gene is TRBJ2-2, the V gene TRBV20-1; D uncertain. The germline V and J ends were trimmed by 0 bases and 0 bases, with 5 bases remaining between them. This CDR3 contains 14 residues. Germline CDR1 reads DFQATT; CDR2 reads SNEGSKA (reference sequence). The CDR3 spells CSARDQTNTGELFF. The CDR3 DNA follows: TGCAGTGCTAGAGATCAGACGAACACCGGGGAGCTGTTTTTT.

This clonotype came up many times. The chain employs TRBV18 and TRBJ2-7, with 7 bases aligning to TRBD1. Germline loops: CDR1 KGHSH, CDR2 LQKENI. CDR3 length: 13 residues. With V trimmed by 2 bases and J by 8 bases, 6 bases remained unmatched. Here the CDR3 DNA reads TGTGCCAGCTCACCAGAAGAACAGGGGAAGCAGTACTTC. This gives the protein CASSPEEQGKQYF.

This rearrangement joins TRBV10-3 to TRBJ2-5, with unresolved D. Germline CDR1 reads ENHRY; CDR2 reads SYGVKD. Trimming pared 1 base from V and 2 bases from J, leaving 5 bases between. This CDR3 spans 13 amino acids. The CDR3 reads CAISEYRQETQYF. In DNA, the CDR3 is TGTGCCATCAGTGAGTACAGACAAGAGACCCAGTACTTC.

This clonotype has a count of ten or more. The V gene is TRBV20-1, the J gene TRBJ2-7, with TRBD2 identical over 8 bases. J gave up 7 bases and V 3 bases, and 8 bases lay outside the gene matches. The germline V gene encodes CDR1 DFQATT and CDR2 SNEGSKA (reference sequence). The CDR3 contains 13 residues. CDR3 residues: CSARGAGAGEQYF. In DNA form, the CDR3 reads TGCAGTGCTAGGGGAGCGGGGGCTGGTGAGCAGTACTTC.

This chain uses TRBV12-3 or TRBV12-4 with TRBJ1-4; D possibly corresponds to TRBD1 (5 bases). V lost 7 bases to trimming and J lost 11 bases, with 20 bases between them. This CDR3 contains 14 residues. CDR3 loop: CASTGTSGAGKLFF. The CDR3 nucleotides read TGTGCCAGCACCGGGACTAGCGGGGCAGGTAAACTGTTTTTT.